This T cell receptor (beta chain) was retrieved from a study of vaccination and CD4 T cells after COVID-19. Study summary: Participants got two doses of BNT162b2 or mRNA-1273 vaccine.

As to treatment: approximately nine-day PBMC culture with coronavirus spike peptide pools or control peptides (ViraFEST assay). ViraFEST used peptide pools to expand antigen-specific T cells, then sequenced TCRs. The CDR3 covers 16 residues. Germline-derived CDR1 and CDR2 are LNHDA and SQIVND (reference sequence). Trimming took 4 bases from V and 4 from J, leaving 17 bases between them. For this clonotype: Its cognate antigen is unknown.

At the Johns Hopkins FTIC core, DNA taken from cultured CD4+ T cells was sequenced by way of the Oncomine TCR Beta short-read assay. TCRdb itself ran the PCR reads through MiXCR, one entry per CDR3 protein. Among about 6,000 distinct CDR3 sequences listed, 60% to 85% were seen once. The clonotype comes from a human donor who had recovered from COVID-19. Sequenced: CD4+ T cells from blood, cultured in vitro. This chain connects TRBV19 to TRBJ1-5; D ambiguous. The CDR3 spells CASSNYKVVKNQPQHF. CDR3 coding DNA: TGTGCCAGTAGTAACTATAAAGTGGTAAAGAATCAGCCCCAGCATTTT.